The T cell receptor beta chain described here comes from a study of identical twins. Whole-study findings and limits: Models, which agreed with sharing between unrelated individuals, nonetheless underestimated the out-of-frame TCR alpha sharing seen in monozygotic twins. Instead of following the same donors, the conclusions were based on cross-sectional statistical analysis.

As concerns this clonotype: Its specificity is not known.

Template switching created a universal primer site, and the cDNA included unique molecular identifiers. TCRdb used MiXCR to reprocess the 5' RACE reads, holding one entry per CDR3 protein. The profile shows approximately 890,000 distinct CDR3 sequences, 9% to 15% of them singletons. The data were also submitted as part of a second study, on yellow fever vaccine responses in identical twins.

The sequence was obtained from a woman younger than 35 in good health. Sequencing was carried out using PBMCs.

CDR3 nucleotide sequence: TGTGCCAGCAGCCCCGGAAAGGATCCACCCCTCCACTTT. The encoded protein is CASSPGKDPPLHF. The J gene is TRBJ1-6, the V gene TRBV11-2; D is ambiguous. The CDR3 loop spans 13 amino acids. Trimming cost V 5 bases and J 11 bases, with 13 bases left between them. CDR1 is SGHAT, CDR2 FQNNGV, per germline. Full variable domain (rest looked up from reference TRBV11-2 and TRBJ1-6): EAGVAQSPRYKIIEKRQSVAFWCNPISGHATLYWYQQILGQGPKLLIQFQNNGVVDDSQLPKDRFSAERLKGVDSTLKIQPAKLEDSAVYLCASSPGKDPPLHFGNGTRLTVT.